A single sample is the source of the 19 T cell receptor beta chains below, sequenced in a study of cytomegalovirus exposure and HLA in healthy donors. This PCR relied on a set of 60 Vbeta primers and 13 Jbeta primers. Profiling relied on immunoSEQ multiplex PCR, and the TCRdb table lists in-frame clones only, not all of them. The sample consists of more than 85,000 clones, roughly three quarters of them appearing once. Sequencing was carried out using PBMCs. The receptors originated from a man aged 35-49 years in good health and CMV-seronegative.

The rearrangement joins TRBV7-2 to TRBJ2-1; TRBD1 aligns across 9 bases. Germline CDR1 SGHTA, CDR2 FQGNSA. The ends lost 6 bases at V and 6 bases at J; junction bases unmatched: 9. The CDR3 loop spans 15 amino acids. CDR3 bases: TGTGCCAGCAGATCAACAGGGGGCAAAGGCAATGAGCAGTTCTTC. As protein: CASRSTGGKGNEQFF.

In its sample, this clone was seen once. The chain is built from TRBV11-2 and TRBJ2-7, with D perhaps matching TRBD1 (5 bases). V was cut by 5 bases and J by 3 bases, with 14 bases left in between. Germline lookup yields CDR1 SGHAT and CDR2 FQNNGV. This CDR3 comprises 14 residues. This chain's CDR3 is CASSLGRLYYEQYF. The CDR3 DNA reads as TGTGCCAGCAGCCTGGGGCGACTTTACTACGAGCAGTACTTC. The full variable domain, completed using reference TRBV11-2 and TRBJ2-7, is EAGVAQSPRYKIIEKRQSVAFWCNPISGHATLYWYQQILGQGPKLLIQFQNNGVVDDSQLPKDRFSAERLKGVDSTLKIQPAKLEDSAVYLCASSLGRLYYEQYFGPGTRLTVT.

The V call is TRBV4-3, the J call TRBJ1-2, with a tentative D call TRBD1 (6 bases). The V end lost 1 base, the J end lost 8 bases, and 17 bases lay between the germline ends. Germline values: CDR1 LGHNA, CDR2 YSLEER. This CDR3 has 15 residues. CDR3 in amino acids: CASSQGDRTGYGYTF. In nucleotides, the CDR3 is TGCGCCAGCAGCCAAGGGGATAGAACAGGGTACGGCTACACCTTC.

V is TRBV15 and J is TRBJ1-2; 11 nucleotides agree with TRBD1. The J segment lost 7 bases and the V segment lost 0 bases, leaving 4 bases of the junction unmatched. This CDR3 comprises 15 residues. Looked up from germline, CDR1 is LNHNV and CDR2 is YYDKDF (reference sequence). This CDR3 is CATSRDGGQGVGYTF. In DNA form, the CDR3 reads TGTGCCACCAGCAGAGATGGGGGACAGGGGGTTGGCTACACCTTC. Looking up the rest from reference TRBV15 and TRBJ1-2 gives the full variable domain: DAMVIQNPRYQVTQFGKPVTLSCSQTLNHNVMYWYQQKSSQAPKLLFHYYDKDFNNEADTPDNFQSRRPNTSFCFLDIRSPGLGDTAMYLCATSRDGGQGVGYTFGSGTRLTVV.

CDR3 protein: CASNYGDGGLRGTGELFF. The CDR3 region has the DNA TGTGCCAGCAATTATGGTGACGGGGGGCTCAGGGGAACCGGGGAGCTGTTTTTT. This rearrangement joins TRBV11-2 to TRBJ2-2, with a tentative D call TRBD2 (7 bases). The CDR3 extends over 18 amino acids. The V end was cut by 7 bases, the J end by 5 bases, with 26 bases between. Germline V gene data show CDR1 as SGHAT and CDR2 as FQNNGV.

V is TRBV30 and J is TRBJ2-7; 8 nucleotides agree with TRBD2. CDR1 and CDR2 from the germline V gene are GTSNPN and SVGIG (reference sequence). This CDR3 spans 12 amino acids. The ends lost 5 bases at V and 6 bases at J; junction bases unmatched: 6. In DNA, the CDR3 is TGTGCCTGGGCCCGCGGGGGGACCGAGCAGTACTTC. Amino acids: CAWARGGTEQYF.

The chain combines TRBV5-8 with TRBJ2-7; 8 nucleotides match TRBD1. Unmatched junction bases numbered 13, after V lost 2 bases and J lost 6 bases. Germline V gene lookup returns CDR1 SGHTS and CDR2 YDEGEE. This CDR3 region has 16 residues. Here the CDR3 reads CASSFRVRQGNAEQYF. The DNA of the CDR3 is TGTGCCAGCAGCTTTCGAGTCCGACAGGGGAACGCCGAGCAGTACTTC.

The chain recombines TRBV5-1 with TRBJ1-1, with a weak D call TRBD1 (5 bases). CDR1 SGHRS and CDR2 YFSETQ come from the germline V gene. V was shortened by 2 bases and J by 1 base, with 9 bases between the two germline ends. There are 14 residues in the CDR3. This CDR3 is CASSFGGTNTEAFF. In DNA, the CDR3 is TGCGCCAGCAGCTTCGGGGGTACGAACACTGAAGCTTTCTTT.

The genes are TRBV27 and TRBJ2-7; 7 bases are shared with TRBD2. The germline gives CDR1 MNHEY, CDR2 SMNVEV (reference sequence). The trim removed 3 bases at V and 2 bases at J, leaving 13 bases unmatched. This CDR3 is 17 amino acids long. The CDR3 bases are TGTGCCAGCAGTTTCTCCCCGACTAGCAAGGACCCCTACGAGCAGTACTTC. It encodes CASSFSPTSKDPYEQYF.

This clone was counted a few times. The CDR3 DNA reads TGTGCCAGCAGTTACACTTCCTTCTCCTACAATGAGCAGTTCTTC. Protein: CASSYTSFSYNEQFF. The J gene is TRBJ2-1, the V gene TRBV6-6, with D uncertain. The CDR3 is 15 amino acids. Germline V gene lookup returns CDR1 MNHNY and CDR2 SVGAGI (reference sequence). The V and J ends lost 2 bases and 0 bases respectively, with 8 bases between them.

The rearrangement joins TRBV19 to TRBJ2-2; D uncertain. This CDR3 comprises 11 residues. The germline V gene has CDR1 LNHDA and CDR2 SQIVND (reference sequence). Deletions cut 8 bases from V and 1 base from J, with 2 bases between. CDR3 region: CASLNTGELFF. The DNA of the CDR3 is TGTGCCAGTCTGAACACCGGGGAGCTGTTTTTT.

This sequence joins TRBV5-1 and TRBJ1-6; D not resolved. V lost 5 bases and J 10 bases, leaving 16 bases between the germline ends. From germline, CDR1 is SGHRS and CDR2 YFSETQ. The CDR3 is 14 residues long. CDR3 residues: CASRKEEDYSPLHF. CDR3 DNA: TGCGCCAGCAGAAAAGAAGAGGACTACTCACCCCTCCACTTT.

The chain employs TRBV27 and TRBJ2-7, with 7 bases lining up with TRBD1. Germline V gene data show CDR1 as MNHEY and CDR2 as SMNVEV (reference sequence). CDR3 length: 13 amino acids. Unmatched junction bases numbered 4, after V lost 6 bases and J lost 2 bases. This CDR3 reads CASSPDRPYEQYF. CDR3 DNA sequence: TGTGCCAGCAGCCCGGACAGGCCCTACGAGCAGTACTTC.

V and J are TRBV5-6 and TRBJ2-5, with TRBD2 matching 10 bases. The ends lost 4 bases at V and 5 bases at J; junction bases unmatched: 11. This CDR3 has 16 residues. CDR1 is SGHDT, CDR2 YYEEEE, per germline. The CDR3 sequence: CASSRSASGGGETQYF. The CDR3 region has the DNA TGTGCCAGCAGCCGATCCGCTAGCGGGGGAGGTGAGACCCAGTACTTC. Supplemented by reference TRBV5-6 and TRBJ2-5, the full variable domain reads DAGVTQSPTHLIKTRGQQVTLRCSPKSGHDTVSWYQQALGQGPQFIFQYYEEEERQRGNFPDRFSGHQFPNYSSELNVNALLLGDSALYLCASSRSASGGGETQYFGPGTRLLVL.

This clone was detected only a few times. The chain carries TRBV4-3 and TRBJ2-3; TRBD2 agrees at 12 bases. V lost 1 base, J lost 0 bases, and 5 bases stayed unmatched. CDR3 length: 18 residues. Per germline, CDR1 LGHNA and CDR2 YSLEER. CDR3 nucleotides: TGCGCCAGCAGCCAAGTTCTAGCGGGAGGGTGGAGCACAGATACGCAGTATTTT. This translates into CASSQVLAGGWSTDTQYF.

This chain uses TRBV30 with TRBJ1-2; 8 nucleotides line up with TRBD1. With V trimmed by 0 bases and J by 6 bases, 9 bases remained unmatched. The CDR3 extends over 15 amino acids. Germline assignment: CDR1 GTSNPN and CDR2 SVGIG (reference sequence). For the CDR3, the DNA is TGTGCCTGGAGTGTAGATCAGGGGGCGCAGCATGGCTACACCTTC. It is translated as CAWSVDQGAQHGYTF.

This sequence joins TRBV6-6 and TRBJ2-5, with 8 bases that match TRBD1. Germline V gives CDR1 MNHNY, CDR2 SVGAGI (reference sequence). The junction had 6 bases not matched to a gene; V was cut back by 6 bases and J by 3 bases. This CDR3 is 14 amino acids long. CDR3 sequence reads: CASSSGTGKETQYF. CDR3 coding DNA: TGTGCCAGCAGCTCCGGGACAGGAAAAGAGACCCAGTACTTC.

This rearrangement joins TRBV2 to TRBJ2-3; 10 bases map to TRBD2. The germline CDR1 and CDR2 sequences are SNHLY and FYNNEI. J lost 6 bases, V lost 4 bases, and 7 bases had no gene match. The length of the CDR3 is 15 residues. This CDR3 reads CASSVGAGGSDTQYF. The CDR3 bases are TGTGCCAGCAGTGTGGGAGCGGGAGGGTCGGATACGCAGTATTTT.

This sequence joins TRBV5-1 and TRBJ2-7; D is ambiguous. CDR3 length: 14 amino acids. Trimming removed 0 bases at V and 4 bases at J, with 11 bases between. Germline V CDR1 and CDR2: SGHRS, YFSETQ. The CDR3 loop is CASSLAVGMYEQYF. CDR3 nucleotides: TGCGCCAGCAGCTTGGCGGTCGGTATGTACGAGCAGTACTTC.